One sample yielded the 5 T cell receptor beta chains listed below, sequenced in a study of cytomegalovirus exposure and HLA in healthy donors (dated by TCRdb to the late 2010s). The library was made by the immunoSEQ multiplex PCR assay. As stored in TCRdb, this immuneACCESS dataset retains in-frame rearrangements with V and J assigned. A fraction of the clones does not appear; measured against another copy, unresolved V genes explain less than half of the discrepancy, and the remainder lacks a known reason. This sample has approximately 170,000 clones in its table, and roughly 89% of those were observed once. The ten largest clonotypes hold over 2.5% of the sample. Sequenced sample: PBMCs. The receptors stem from a woman in her late teens or twenties in good health and CMV-seropositive.

The chain joins TRBV19 to TRBJ1-5; TRBD1 aligns across 10 bases. The germline V gene has CDR1 LNHDA and CDR2 SQIVND (reference sequence). The CDR3 contains 19 residues. Unmatched junction bases numbered 21, after V lost 7 bases and J lost 6 bases. DNA for the CDR3: TGTGCCAGTACTCAAATAATTGACAGGGGGACAGGGGTGAGTCAGCCCCAGCATTTT. It codes for CASTQIIDRGTGVSQPQHF.

In DNA, the CDR3 is TGTGCCAGCACGGTAGCGGGGTCCGGGTCCTACGAGCAGTACTTC. Translated, it gives CASTVAGSGSYEQYF. The genes are TRBV28 and TRBJ2-7; 8 bases are a match to TRBD2. The V and J ends lost 7 bases and 1 base, in that order; junction bases with no gene match: 9. CDR3 length: 15 residues. The germline V gene encodes CDR1 MDHEN and CDR2 SYDVKM.

The chain joins TRBV5-6 to TRBJ2-1; the match to TRBD2 covers 13 bases. From germline, CDR1 is SGHDT and CDR2 YYEEEE. The CDR3 loop spans 18 amino acids. Germline trimming cut 0 bases from V and 8 bases from J; bases unmatched to any gene: 11. Here the CDR3 reads CASSLAIGTSGAFYEQFF. The CDR3 DNA follows: TGTGCCAGCAGCTTGGCCATCGGGACTAGCGGGGCATTCTATGAGCAGTTCTTC.

This clone was found once. The CDR3, as DNA: TGTGCCAGCAGCTCCCAGGGGCACGAGCAGTACTTC. Its protein is CASSSQGHEQYF. The V gene is TRBV5-4, the J gene TRBJ2-7, with D possibly matching TRBD1 (6 bases). Germline V gene sequence: CDR1 SGHNT, CDR2 YYREEE (reference sequence). The CDR3 sequence is 12 residues long. V was clipped by 3 bases and J by 5 bases, with 9 bases between them.

This CDR3 is CASSATRSSYNEQFF. The CDR3 coding sequence is TGTGCCAGCAGTGCAACTAGGTCCTCCTACAATGAGCAGTTCTTC. The chain has TRBV27 and TRBJ2-1; weak D call: TRBD2 (5 bases). Per the germline V gene, CDR1 is MNHEY and CDR2 is SMNVEV (reference sequence). V dropped 5 bases and J dropped 0 bases, with 11 bases sitting between them. CDR3 length: 15 residues.